The clone carrying this T cell receptor beta chain occurred a few times. This sample is part of a study of T cells after posttransplantation cyclophosphamide. The germline V and J ends were trimmed by 6 bases and 7 bases, with 19 bases remaining between them. The CDR3 spans 14 residues. Germline assignment: CDR1 PRHDT and CDR2 FYEKMQ (reference sequence). Treatment was busulfan-fludarabine conditioning, a marrow graft, and cyclophosphamide on days +3 and +4. Some clones are missing from TCRdb's copy, which holds only in-frame ones; the method was immunoSEQ multiplex PCR. The repertoire has roughly 9,900 clones, about nine tenths of them found once; the top ten carry 25% to 35%.

The input for sequencing was CD4+ T cells sorted from PBMCs, taken after allogeneic stem cell transplant with posttransplant cyclophosphamide. The J gene is TRBJ2-7, the V gene TRBV13; D may be TRBD1 (5 bases). The receptor's source is a male patient in his thirties who received an allogeneic stem cell transplant from a related donor, was CMV-positive, and had acute GVHD only. Part of the T cell pool may stem from the graft donor. The CDR3 nucleotides read TGTGCCAGCAGTGTCGACAGAACCCTGGGTGAGCAGTACTTC. Amino acid sequence: CASSVDRTLGEQYF. Complete variable domain (other parts from reference TRBV13 and TRBJ2-7): AAGVIQSPRHLIKEKRETATLKCYPIPRHDTVYWYQQGPGQDPQFLISFYEKMQSDKGSIPDRFSAQQFSDYHSELNMSSLELGDSALYFCASSVDRTLGEQYFGPGTRLTVT.